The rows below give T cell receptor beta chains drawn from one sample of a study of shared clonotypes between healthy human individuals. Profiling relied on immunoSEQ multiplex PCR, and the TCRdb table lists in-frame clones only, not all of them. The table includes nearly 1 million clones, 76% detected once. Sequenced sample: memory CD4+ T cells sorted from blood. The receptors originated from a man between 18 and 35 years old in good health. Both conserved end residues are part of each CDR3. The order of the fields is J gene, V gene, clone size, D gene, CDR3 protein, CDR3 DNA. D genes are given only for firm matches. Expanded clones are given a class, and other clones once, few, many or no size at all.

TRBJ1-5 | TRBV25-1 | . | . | CASSNRDKNQPQHF | TGTGCCAGCAGTAACCGGGACAAGAATCAGCCCCAGCATTTT
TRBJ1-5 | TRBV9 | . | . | CASSPRDGFASNQPQHF | TGTGCCAGCAGCCCCCGGGACGGCTTCGCGAGCAATCAGCCCCAGCATTTT
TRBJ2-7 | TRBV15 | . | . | CATSRGVAPSSYEQYF | TGTGCCACCAGCAGAGGGGTAGCGCCAAGCTCCTACGAGCAGTACTTC
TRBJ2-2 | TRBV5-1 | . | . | CASSLAGDTGELFF | TGCGCCAGCAGCTTGGCAGGGGACACCGGGGAGCTGTTTTTT
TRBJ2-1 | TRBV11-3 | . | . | CASSLNRYNEQFF | TGTGCCAGCAGCTTAAACCGGTACAATGAGCAGTTCTTC
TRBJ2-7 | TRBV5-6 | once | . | CASSRIRGDIAYEQYF | TGTGCCAGCAGCAGGATCAGGGGTGATATCGCCTACGAGCAGTACTTC
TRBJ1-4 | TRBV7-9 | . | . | CASSLNGEKLFF | TGTGCCAGCAGCTTAAACGGGGAAAAACTGTTTTTT
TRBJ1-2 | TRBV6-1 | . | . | CASRAREQGRYGYTF | TGTGCCAGCAGAGCCCGGGAACAGGGACGATATGGCTACACCTTC
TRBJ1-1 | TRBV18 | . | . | CASSSNRDTEAFF | TGTGCCAGCTCATCAAACAGGGACACTGAAGCTTTCTTT
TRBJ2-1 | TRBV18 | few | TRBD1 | CASSPQGARNEQFF | TGTGCCAGCTCACCACAGGGGGCGCGCAATGAGCAGTTCTTC
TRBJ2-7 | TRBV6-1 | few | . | CASSDWVRSYEQYF | TGTGCCAGCAGTGACTGGGTCCGATCCTACGAGCAGTACTTC
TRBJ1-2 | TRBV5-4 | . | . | CASSKDGSYGYTF | TGTGCCAGCAGCAAGGACGGATCCTATGGCTACACCTTC
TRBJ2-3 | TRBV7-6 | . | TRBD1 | CASSLTGASTDTQYF | TGTGCCAGCAGCCTCACAGGGGCCAGCACAGATACGCAGTATTTT
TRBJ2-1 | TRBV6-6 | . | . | CASSYYGGKLDNEQFF | TGTGCCAGCAGTTATTATGGTGGAAAGCTTGACAATGAGCAGTTCTTC
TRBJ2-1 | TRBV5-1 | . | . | CASSLRPTDNEQFF | TGCGCCAGCAGCTTAAGGCCCACCGACAATGAGCAGTTCTTC
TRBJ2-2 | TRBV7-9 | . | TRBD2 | CASAGTSGSGELFF | TGTGCCAGCGCCGGGACTAGTGGTTCCGGGGAGCTGTTTTTT
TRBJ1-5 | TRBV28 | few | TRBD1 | CASRPDRGRQRVRGNQPQHF | TGTGCCAGCAGGCCCGACAGGGGAAGACAAAGGGTGAGAGGAAATCAGCCCCAGCATTTT
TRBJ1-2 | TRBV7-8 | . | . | CASSFEFGTDLIYGYTF | TGTGCCAGCAGCTTCGAGTTTGGGACGGACCTTATCTATGGCTACACCTTC
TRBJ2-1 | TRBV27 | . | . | CASTSSGASYNEQFF | TGTGCCAGCACCTCGTCGGGGGCCTCCTACAATGAGCAGTTCTTC
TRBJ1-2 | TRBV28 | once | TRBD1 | CASSLGQGIGGYTF | TGTGCCAGCAGTTTAGGACAGGGCATAGGAGGCTACACCTTC
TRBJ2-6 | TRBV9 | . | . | CASSLRTSSSGANVLTF | TGTGCCAGCAGCTTGCGGACGTCTAGCTCTGGGGCCAACGTCCTGACTTTC
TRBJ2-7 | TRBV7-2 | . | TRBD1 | CASSRTGGIEQYF | TGTGCCAGCAGCCGGACAGGGGGCATCGAGCAGTACTTC
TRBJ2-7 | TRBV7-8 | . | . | CASSSLFGGTYEQYF | TGTGCCAGCAGCTCCCTATTCGGGGGTACCTACGAGCAGTACTTC
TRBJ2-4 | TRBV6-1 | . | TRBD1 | CASSGTGKDDIQYF | TGTGCCAGCAGTGGGACAGGGAAAGATGACATTCAGTACTTC
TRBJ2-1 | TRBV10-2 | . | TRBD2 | CASARGLGYNEQFF | TGCGCCAGCGCTCGAGGACTAGGTTACAATGAGCAGTTCTTC
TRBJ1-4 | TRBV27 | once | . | CASSLGGYGEKLFF | TGTGCCAGCAGTTTAGGAGGGTACGGGGAAAAACTGTTTTTT
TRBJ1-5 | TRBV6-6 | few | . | CASSPPTGNQPQHF | TGTGCCAGCAGTCCCCCGACGGGCAATCAGCCCCAGCATTTT
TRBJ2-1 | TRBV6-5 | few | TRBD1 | CASSSTGDEQFF | TGTGCCAGCAGTTCAACAGGGGATGAGCAGTTCTTC
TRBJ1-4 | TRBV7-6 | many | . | CASSSGEKLFF | TGTGCCAGCAGCTCAGGGGAAAAACTGTTTTTT
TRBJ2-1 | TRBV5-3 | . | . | CARILRGRYYNEQFF | TGTGCCAGAATCCTGCGCGGACGGTACTACAATGAGCAGTTCTTC
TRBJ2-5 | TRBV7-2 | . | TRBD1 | CASSLGAGGLGETQYF | TGTGCCAGCAGCTTAGGAGCAGGGGGTTTAGGAGAGACCCAGTACTTC
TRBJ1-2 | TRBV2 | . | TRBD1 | CASSAATGGDTKGYTF | TGTGCCAGCAGTGCCGCTACAGGGGGCGACACGAAGGGCTACACCTTC
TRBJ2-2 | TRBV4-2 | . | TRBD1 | CASSQAGLWLVQPGTVDTGELFF | TGTGCCAGCAGCCAAGCTGGCTTGTGGCTTGTGCAGCCCGGGACAGTAGACACCGGGGAGCTGTTTTTT
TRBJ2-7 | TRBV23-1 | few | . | CASSQSEVLWYEQYF | TGCGCCAGCAGTCAATCGGAGGTTTTGTGGTACGAGCAGTACTTC
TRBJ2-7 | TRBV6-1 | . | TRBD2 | CASSEAPSGRAHEQYF | TGTGCCAGCAGTGAAGCTCCAAGCGGGAGGGCCCACGAGCAGTACTTC
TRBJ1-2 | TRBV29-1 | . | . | CSVDNRERGNYGYTF | TGCAGCGTTGACAACAGGGAGAGGGGAAACTATGGCTACACCTTC
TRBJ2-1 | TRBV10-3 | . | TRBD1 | CAISRDRSSYNEQFF | TGTGCCATCAGCCGGGACAGGAGCTCCTACAATGAGCAGTTCTTC
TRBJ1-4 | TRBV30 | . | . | CAWSPGGANEKLFF | TGTGCCTGGAGCCCAGGAGGGGCTAATGAAAAACTGTTTTTT
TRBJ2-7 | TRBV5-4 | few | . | CASSRNYEQYF | TGTGCCAGCAGCCGGAATTACGAGCAGTACTTC
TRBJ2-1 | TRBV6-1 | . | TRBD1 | CASSERRGQGYNEQFF | TGTGCCAGCAGTGAACGAAGGGGACAGGGCTACAATGAGCAGTTCTTC
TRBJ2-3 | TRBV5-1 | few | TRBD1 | CASRNRGRDTDTQYF | TGCGCCAGCAGAAACAGGGGGCGCGACACAGATACGCAGTATTTT